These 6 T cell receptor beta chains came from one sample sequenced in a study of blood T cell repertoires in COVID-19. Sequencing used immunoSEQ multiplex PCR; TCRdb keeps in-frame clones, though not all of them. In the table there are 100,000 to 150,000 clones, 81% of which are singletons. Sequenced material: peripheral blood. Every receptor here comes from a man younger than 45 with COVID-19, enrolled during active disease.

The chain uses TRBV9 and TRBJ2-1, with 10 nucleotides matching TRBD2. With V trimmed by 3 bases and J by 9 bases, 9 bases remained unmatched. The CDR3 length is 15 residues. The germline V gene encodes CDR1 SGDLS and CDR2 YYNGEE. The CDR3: CASSAQGLASSEQFF. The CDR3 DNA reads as TGTGCCAGCAGCGCCCAGGGACTAGCGAGCAGTGAGCAGTTCTTC.

Written as DNA, the CDR3 is TGTGCCAGCAGAAGGACAGGATTGAACACTGAAGCTTTCTTT. Its translation: CASRRTGLNTEAFF. The chain uses TRBV6-5 and TRBJ1-1, with 7 bases fitting TRBD1. V shed 6 bases, J shed 0 bases, and the junction held 4 bases outside the gene matches. Per germline, CDR1 MNHEY and CDR2 SVGAGI. This CDR3 comprises 14 residues.

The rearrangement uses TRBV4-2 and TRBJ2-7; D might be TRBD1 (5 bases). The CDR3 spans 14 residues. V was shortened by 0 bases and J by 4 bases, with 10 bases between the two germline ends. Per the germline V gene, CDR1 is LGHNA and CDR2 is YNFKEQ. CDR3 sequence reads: CASSQELGEYEQYF. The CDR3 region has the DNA TGTGCCAGCAGCCAAGAATTAGGGGAATACGAGCAGTACTTC.

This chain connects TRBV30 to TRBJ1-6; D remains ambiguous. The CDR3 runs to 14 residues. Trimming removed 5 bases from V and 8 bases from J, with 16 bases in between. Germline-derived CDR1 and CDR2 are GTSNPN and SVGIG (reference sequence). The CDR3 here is CAWGSQSDHSPLHF. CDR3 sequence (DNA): TGTGCCTGGGGTTCACAGAGTGATCATTCACCCCTCCACTTT.

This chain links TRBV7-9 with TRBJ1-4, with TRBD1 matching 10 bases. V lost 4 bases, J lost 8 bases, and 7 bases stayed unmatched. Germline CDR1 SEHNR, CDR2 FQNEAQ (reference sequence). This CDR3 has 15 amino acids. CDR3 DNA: TGTGCCAGCAGCTCGAGGACAGGGGGTCGGGAAAAACTGTTTTTT. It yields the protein CASSSRTGGREKLFF. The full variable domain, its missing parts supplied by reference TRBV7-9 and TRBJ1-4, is DTGVSQNPRHKITKRGQNVTFRCDPISEHNRLYWYRQTLGQGPEFLTYFQNEAQLEKSRLLSDRFSAERPKGSFSTLEIQRTEQGDSAMYLCASSSRTGGREKLFFGSGTQLSVL.

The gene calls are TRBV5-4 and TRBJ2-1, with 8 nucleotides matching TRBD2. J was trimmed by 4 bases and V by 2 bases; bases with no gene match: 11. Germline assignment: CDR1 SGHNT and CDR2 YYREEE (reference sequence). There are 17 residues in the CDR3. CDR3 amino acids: CASSLLKGSGDYNEQFF. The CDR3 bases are TGTGCCAGCAGCTTATTAAAGGGTAGCGGGGATTACAATGAGCAGTTCTTC.